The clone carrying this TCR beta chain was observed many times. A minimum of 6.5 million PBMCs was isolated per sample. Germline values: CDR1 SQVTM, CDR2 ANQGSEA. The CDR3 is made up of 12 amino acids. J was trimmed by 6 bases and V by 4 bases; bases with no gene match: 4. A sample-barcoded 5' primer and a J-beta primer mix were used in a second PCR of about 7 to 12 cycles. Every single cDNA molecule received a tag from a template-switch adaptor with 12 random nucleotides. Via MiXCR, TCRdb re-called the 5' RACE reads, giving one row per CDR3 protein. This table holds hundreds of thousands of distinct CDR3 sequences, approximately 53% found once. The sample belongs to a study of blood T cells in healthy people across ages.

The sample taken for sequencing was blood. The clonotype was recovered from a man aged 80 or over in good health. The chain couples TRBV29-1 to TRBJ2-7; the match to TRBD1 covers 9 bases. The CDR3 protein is CSVGGQGGEQYF. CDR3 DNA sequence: TGCAGCGTTGGGGGACAGGGAGGCGAGCAGTACTTC.